This is a list of T cell receptor beta chains from one sample in a study of tumor-infiltrating lymphocytes in localized non-small cell lung cancer. Data came from immunoSEQ multiplex PCR; TCRdb stores just in-frame clones and leaves some out. The table shows 10,000 to 13,000 clones, with about 60% occurring only once. The sample taken for sequencing was lung tumor tissue. These TCRs come from a human donor with non-small cell lung cancer. CDR3s include the opening cysteine and the closing phenylalanine or tryptophan. The order of the fields is V gene, clone size, D gene, J gene, CDR3 DNA, CDR3 protein. The D gene is left open where the match is weak. Size is omitted from some rows. Given values are once, few, many or a class for expanded clones.

v_gene: TRBV7-9; abundance: -; d_gene: -; j_gene: TRBJ1-1; CDR3nt: TGTGCCAGCAGCTTATTACGAGGTCCCCAAAAAGCTTTCTTT; CDR3aa: CASSLLRGPQKAFF
v_gene: TRBV5-1; abundance: -; d_gene: -; j_gene: TRBJ1-1; CDR3nt: TGCGCCAGCAGCTTCGACAGAAACACTGAAGCTTTCTTT; CDR3aa: CASSFDRNTEAFF
v_gene: TRBV7-9; abundance: few; d_gene: -; j_gene: TRBJ2-1; CDR3nt: TGTGCCAGCAGCTTAGATGGTTTGAGGGCTCACAATGAGCAGTTCTTC; CDR3aa: CASSLDGLRAHNEQFF
v_gene: TRBV5-6; abundance: -; d_gene: -; j_gene: TRBJ1-1; CDR3nt: TGTGCCAGCAGCTTGATGGGGGCTCTGGATGAAGCTTTCTTT; CDR3aa: CASSLMGALDEAFF
v_gene: TRBV2; abundance: -; d_gene: TRBD2; j_gene: TRBJ2-1; CDR3nt: TGTGCCAGCAGTGAGGCTAGCGGGAGGTGGAATGAGCAGTTCTTC; CDR3aa: CASSEASGRWNEQFF
v_gene: TRBV25-1; abundance: -; d_gene: -; j_gene: TRBJ2-7; CDR3nt: TGTGCCAGCAGTGATTATAGAGCCTACGAGCAGTACTTC; CDR3aa: CASSDYRAYEQYF
v_gene: TRBV5-1; abundance: medium-sized; d_gene: -; j_gene: TRBJ1-3; CDR3nt: TGCGCCAGCAGCTTGTTGCCATGGCGTCAGGGAGACTCTGGAAACACCATATATTTT; CDR3aa: CASSLLPWRQGDSGNTIYF
v_gene: TRBV6-5; abundance: -; d_gene: -; j_gene: TRBJ1-5; CDR3nt: TGTGCCAGCAGTGTAGGACGTCTGAATCAGCCCCAGCATTTT; CDR3aa: CASSVGRLNQPQHF
v_gene: TRBV11-2; abundance: -; d_gene: -; j_gene: TRBJ2-7; CDR3nt: TGTGCCAGCAGCTTAGACAGGGACTACGAGCAGTACTTC; CDR3aa: CASSLDRDYEQYF
v_gene: TRBV5-6; abundance: -; d_gene: -; j_gene: TRBJ1-5; CDR3nt: TGTGCCAGCAGCTTGTGGAACAGGCGCAATCAGCCCCAGCATTTT; CDR3aa: CASSLWNRRNQPQHF
v_gene: TRBV7-2; abundance: few; d_gene: -; j_gene: TRBJ2-5; CDR3nt: TGTGCCAGCAGCTTAGGGGCGGTCCAAGAGACCCAGTACTTC; CDR3aa: CASSLGAVQETQYF
v_gene: TRBV28; abundance: medium-sized; d_gene: TRBD1; j_gene: TRBJ1-3; CDR3nt: TGTGCCAGCAGACGTATGGGGACAGCCTCTGGAAACACCATATATTTT; CDR3aa: CASRRMGTASGNTIYF
v_gene: TRBV5-1; abundance: -; d_gene: -; j_gene: TRBJ1-2; CDR3nt: TGCGCCAGCAGCTTCCTTGCTGGGGTTGGTGGCTACACCTTC; CDR3aa: CASSFLAGVGGYTF
v_gene: TRBV19; abundance: medium-sized; d_gene: TRBD2; j_gene: TRBJ2-7; CDR3nt: TGTGCCAGTAGTACCGGGACTAGCGGCGGGGAGCAGTACTTC; CDR3aa: CASSTGTSGGEQYF
v_gene: TRBV6-5; abundance: -; d_gene: TRBD1; j_gene: TRBJ2-7; CDR3nt: TGTGCCAGCAGTTACTCGAGTGGCAGGGGGTACGAGCAGTACTTC; CDR3aa: CASSYSSGRGYEQYF
v_gene: TRBV2; abundance: -; d_gene: -; j_gene: TRBJ1-1; CDR3nt: TGTGCCAGCATGGCAGGGAAGAAAGCTTTCTTT; CDR3aa: CASMAGKKAFF
v_gene: TRBV7-2; abundance: -; d_gene: -; j_gene: TRBJ1-3; CDR3nt: TGTGCCAGCAGCATTGGACGGTACTCTGGAAACACCATATATTTT; CDR3aa: CASSIGRYSGNTIYF
v_gene: TRBV4-3; abundance: -; d_gene: TRBD1; j_gene: TRBJ2-7; CDR3nt: TGCGCCAGCAGCCAAGTCCGGGACAGCTCATACGAGCAGTACTTC; CDR3aa: CASSQVRDSSYEQYF
v_gene: TRBV5-6; abundance: -; d_gene: TRBD1; j_gene: TRBJ1-1; CDR3nt: TGTGCCAGCAGCTTAGGACAGGGAGGGACTGAAGCTTTCTTT; CDR3aa: CASSLGQGGTEAFF
v_gene: TRBV4-1; abundance: -; d_gene: TRBD2; j_gene: TRBJ2-5; CDR3nt: TGCGCCAGCAGCCAAGATCGGTTGGCTAGCGGAGAAGAGACCCAGTACTTC; CDR3aa: CASSQDRLASGEETQYF
v_gene: TRBV19; abundance: -; d_gene: TRBD1; j_gene: TRBJ2-5; CDR3nt: TGTGCCAGTAGTATGCCGACAGGGGATGGAGAGACCCAGTACTTC; CDR3aa: CASSMPTGDGETQYF
v_gene: TRBV2; abundance: medium-sized; d_gene: -; j_gene: TRBJ1-4; CDR3nt: TGTGCCAGCAGTGAGGACACTTCAACTAATGAAAAACTGTTTTTT; CDR3aa: CASSEDTSTNEKLFF
v_gene: TRBV10-1; abundance: -; d_gene: TRBD2; j_gene: TRBJ2-1; CDR3nt: TGCGCCAGCAGCCGTAGCGGGTCCAACAATGAGCAGTTCTTC; CDR3aa: CASSRSGSNNEQFF
v_gene: TRBV30; abundance: few; d_gene: -; j_gene: TRBJ2-7; CDR3nt: TGTGCCTGGAGCCAACGGAGGTACCCCTCCCACGAGCAGTACTTC; CDR3aa: CAWSQRRYPSHEQYF
v_gene: TRBV6-5; abundance: -; d_gene: -; j_gene: TRBJ1-1; CDR3nt: TGTGCCAGCAGCGATATAGACGCGAGGGGGGCTTTCTTT; CDR3aa: CASSDIDARGAFF
v_gene: TRBV7-2; abundance: -; d_gene: -; j_gene: TRBJ1-2; CDR3nt: TGTGCCAGCAGCTACAGGGATAACTATGGCTACACCTTC; CDR3aa: CASSYRDNYGYTF
v_gene: TRBV7-2; abundance: once; d_gene: -; j_gene: TRBJ2-3; CDR3nt: TGTGCCAGCAGCGCAAGGGGGGGGAGCGGAGATACGCAGTATTTT; CDR3aa: CASSARGGSGDTQYF
v_gene: TRBV4-1; abundance: medium-sized; d_gene: -; j_gene: TRBJ2-1; CDR3nt: TGCGCCAGCAGCCAAGACTCGGTAGCCAATGAGCAGTTCTTC; CDR3aa: CASSQDSVANEQFF
v_gene: TRBV4-3; abundance: -; d_gene: -; j_gene: TRBJ2-3; CDR3nt: TGCGCCAGCAGCACCGTTGGGGCAGATACGCAGTATTTT; CDR3aa: CASSTVGADTQYF
v_gene: TRBV4-3; abundance: -; d_gene: TRBD1; j_gene: TRBJ2-7; CDR3nt: TGCGCCAGCAGCCAGGCCGGGACAGGAATGCGGGAGCAGTACTTC; CDR3aa: CASSQAGTGMREQYF
v_gene: TRBV5-4; abundance: few; d_gene: TRBD1; j_gene: TRBJ2-2; CDR3nt: TGTGCCAGCAGCTTTAGGGACAGGGGGGCCGGGGAGCTGTTTTTT; CDR3aa: CASSFRDRGAGELFF
v_gene: TRBV7-2; abundance: -; d_gene: TRBD2; j_gene: TRBJ2-3; CDR3nt: TGTGCCAGCAGCTTGTATGGGAGCGGGATGCGCACAGATACGCAGTATTTT; CDR3aa: CASSLYGSGMRTDTQYF
v_gene: TRBV19; abundance: -; d_gene: -; j_gene: TRBJ2-2; CDR3nt: TGTGCCAGTAGTATCCCCCACCGGGACCCCACCGGGGAGCTGTTTTTT; CDR3aa: CASSIPHRDPTGELFF
v_gene: TRBV29-1; abundance: -; d_gene: TRBD2; j_gene: TRBJ2-1; CDR3nt: TGCAGCGTTGATCTAGCGGGGGGTAATGAGCAGTTCTTC; CDR3aa: CSVDLAGGNEQFF
v_gene: TRBV10-3; abundance: -; d_gene: -; j_gene: TRBJ2-7; CDR3nt: TGTGCCATCAGTGAGGGCGGGACGTACGAGCAGTACTTC; CDR3aa: CAISEGGTYEQYF
v_gene: TRBV30; abundance: -; d_gene: -; j_gene: TRBJ2-7; CDR3nt: TGTGCCTGGGCGACAGGACCCTACGAGCAGTACTTC; CDR3aa: CAWATGPYEQYF
v_gene: TRBV7-9; abundance: -; d_gene: -; j_gene: TRBJ1-1; CDR3nt: TGTGCCAGCAGCTTGGACATGAACACTGAAGCTTTCTTT; CDR3aa: CASSLDMNTEAFF
v_gene: TRBV18; abundance: -; d_gene: -; j_gene: TRBJ2-3; CDR3nt: TGTGCCAGCTCACCCCTTTCGGCAGATACGCAGTATTTT; CDR3aa: CASSPLSADTQYF
v_gene: TRBV7-2; abundance: large; d_gene: TRBD1; j_gene: TRBJ1-1; CDR3nt: TGTGCCAGCAGCTTAGTCGTGACAGGGAATGAAGCTTTCTTT; CDR3aa: CASSLVVTGNEAFF
v_gene: TRBV7-6; abundance: -; d_gene: -; j_gene: TRBJ2-7; CDR3nt: TGTGCCAGCAGCTTGACAGCTAGCTCCTACGAGCAGTACTTC; CDR3aa: CASSLTASSYEQYF
v_gene: TRBV5-1; abundance: -; d_gene: -; j_gene: TRBJ2-1; CDR3nt: TGCGCCAGCAGCTTCGAGGACTCTTTCAATGAGCAGTTCTTC; CDR3aa: CASSFEDSFNEQFF
v_gene: TRBV10-2; abundance: -; d_gene: TRBD2; j_gene: TRBJ2-7; CDR3nt: TGCGCCAGCACCTCTAGCGGGAGGTTCTCCTACGAGCAGTACTTC; CDR3aa: CASTSSGRFSYEQYF
v_gene: TRBV27; abundance: few; d_gene: TRBD1; j_gene: TRBJ1-5; CDR3nt: TGTGCCAGCGGACAGGGGGATCAGCCCCAGCATTTT; CDR3aa: CASGQGDQPQHF